The clone carrying this T cell receptor (beta chain) occurred many times. The antigen is undetermined. TCRdb re-analysed the reads in MiXCR, keeping a single row per CDR3 protein. Altogether a few hundred thousand distinct CDR3 sequences are present, 9.5% being singletons, with the ten largest covering around 4.1%. CDR3 length: 13 residues. The germline CDR1 and CDR2 sequences are LGHNA and YSLEER. The V segment lost 6 bases and the J segment 4 bases; nucleotides outside the gene matches: 5. This sample stems from a study of T cell repertoires in cytomegalovirus infection. The wider study: It can be stated that public TCR beta signatures indicated CMV infection as well as a matching HLA type.

General study results and limits: Predominance within the ex vivo response was attributable to HLA-C-restricted CMV-specific TCR beta clonotypes. Using cumulative public TCR beta family frequency, the authors identified those who carried CMV together with the relevant HLA.

The genes are TRBV4-3 and TRBJ1-1; 7 bases agree with TRBD1. The sample taken for sequencing was PBMCs. The receptor comes from a human donor in good health (CMV status not recorded). Some clones in this sample may be carry-over from other donors' samples. Written as DNA, the CDR3 is TGCGCCAGCAGTCGACAGGGTAGCACTGAAGCTTTCTTT. It encodes CASSRQGSTEAFF.